The rows below give T cell receptor beta chains drawn from one sample of a study of post-analysis software for immune sequencing data. TCRdb reprocessed the PCR reads with MiXCR, giving one entry per CDR3 protein. This table holds more than 450,000 distinct CDR3 sequences, around 47% found once. The source material was blood. All receptors derive from a girl aged 5-17 years with multiple sclerosis. The CDR3 runs from the conserved cysteine through the conserved F or W. D genes are given only for firm matches. Some rows mark clone size as missing; the rest say once, few, many or name a class of expanded clone.

CDR3 protein	CDR3 DNA	V gene	J gene	clone size	D gene
CASSIRIEASPRGYEQYF	TGTGCCAGCAGTATACGTATCGAGGCGTCCCCCCGAGGGTACGAGCAGTACTTC	TRBV12-3/TRBV12-4	TRBJ2-7	.	.
CASSRTGTVRMGKNIQYF	TGTGCCAGCAGTCGTACCGGGACAGTGAGAATGGGCAAAAACATTCAGTACTTC	TRBV5-5	TRBJ2-4	.	TRBD1
CASSDLGLAGSYNEQFF	TGTGCCAGCAGTGACCTCGGACTAGCGGGGTCCTACAATGAGCAGTTCTTC	TRBV6-1	TRBJ2-1	.	TRBD2
CASSQDGGQFF	TGCGCCAGCAGCCAAGATGGCGGGCAGTTCTTC	TRBV4-1	TRBJ2-1	.	.
CASRIDQGFTEAFF	TGTGCCAGCAGGATAGACCAGGGGTTCACTGAAGCTTTCTTT	TRBV6-5	TRBJ1-1	few	.
CASRGQGPPQHF	TGTGCCAGCAGGGGACAGGGGCCGCCCCAGCATTTT	TRBV2	TRBJ1-5	.	TRBD1
CSRADRGQDGYTF	TGCAGTAGGGCGGACAGGGGGCAGGATGGCTACACCTTC	TRBV20-1	TRBJ1-2	few	TRBD1
CATSLEGAYGYTF	TGTGCCACCTCGTTAGAGGGGGCCTATGGCTACACCTTC	TRBV25-1	TRBJ1-2	few	TRBD1
CASSFPGRGYGYTF	TGTGCCAGCAGCTTCCCGGGAAGGGGCTATGGCTACACCTTC	TRBV7-9	TRBJ1-2	.	.
CAISESEPNYGYTF	TGTGCCATCAGTGAGTCTGAACCTAACTATGGCTACACCTTC	TRBV10-3	TRBJ1-2	.	.
CASTSEQGAYEQYF	TGTGCCAGCACCTCAGAACAGGGTGCCTACGAGCAGTACTTC	TRBV2	TRBJ2-7	.	.
CSATGLAETTDTQYF	TGCAGTGCTACAGGACTAGCGGAAACCACAGATACGCAGTATTTT	TRBV20-1	TRBJ2-3	few	TRBD2
CSASRGGAAREQYF	TGCAGTGCGAGTAGGGGCGGGGCGGCGAGAGAGCAGTACTTC	TRBV20-1	TRBJ2-5	few	.
CASRTTRGAYEQYF	TGTGCCAGCAGAACCACAAGGGGGGCCTACGAGCAGTACTTC	TRBV6-5	TRBJ2-7	few	.
CASRPRDLLSYNSPLHF	TGTGCCAGCAGACCCCGGGATTTACTCAGCTATAATTCACCCCTCCACTTT	TRBV6-1	TRBJ1-6	few	.
CASSRASNQPQHF	TGTGCCAGCAGTCGGGCGAGCAATCAGCCCCAGCATTTT	TRBV27	TRBJ1-5	.	.
CASSYWGSGGSYEQYF	TGTGCCAGCAGCTACTGGGGCAGCGGGGGCTCCTACGAGCAGTACTTC	TRBV5-6	TRBJ2-7	.	TRBD2
CSARGDSSTQYF	TGCAGTGCTAGAGGGGACAGTTCAACGCAGTATTTT	TRBV20-1	TRBJ2-3	.	TRBD1
CASSPGSLAKNIQYF	TGTGCCAGCAGTCCAGGGTCCCTAGCCAAAAACATTCAGTACTTC	TRBV3-1	TRBJ2-4	few	.
CASSPPLAGDNEQFF	TGTGCCAGCAGCCCCCCTCTGGCGGGGGACAATGAGCAGTTCTTC	TRBV7-9	TRBJ2-1	.	TRBD2
CASSYSMGRGGETQYF	TGTGCCAGCAGTTACTCGATGGGCAGGGGAGGAGAGACCCAGTACTTC	TRBV6-5	TRBJ2-5	few	.
CASRSSYNSPLHF	TGTGCCAGCAGGAGCTCCTATAATTCACCCCTCCACTTT	TRBV27	TRBJ1-6	.	.
CASSEYGRQGRNEQYF	TGTGCCAGCAGTGAATATGGAAGACAGGGACGCAACGAGCAGTACTTC	TRBV25-1	TRBJ2-7	.	TRBD1
CSARDPFRGLPNIQYF	TGCAGTGCTAGAGATCCCTTCCGGGGGCTACCAAACATTCAGTACTTC	TRBV20-1	TRBJ2-4	.	.
CASSPRGLAVRYF	TGTGCCAGCAGTCCCCGGGGACTAGCGGTTCGGTACTTC	TRBV12-3/TRBV12-4	TRBJ2-4	many	TRBD2
CASKGLPSGSYEQYF	TGTGCCAGCAAAGGCTTACCTAGCGGCTCCTACGAGCAGTACTTC	TRBV6-6	TRBJ2-7	.	TRBD2
CASSPPVGGPGSMSDTQYF	TGTGCCAGCAGTCCCCCGGTGGGGGGGCCTGGCTCAATGTCAGATACGCAGTATTTT	TRBV12-3/TRBV12-4	TRBJ2-3	.	.
CASSSSGEQFF	TGTGCCAGCAGTTCCTCCGGTGAGCAGTTCTTC	TRBV27	TRBJ2-1	few	.
CASSLSESTGGGYTF	TGTGCCAGCAGTTTGTCCGAAAGTACCGGGGGTGGCTACACCTTC	TRBV12-3/TRBV12-4	TRBJ1-2	few	.
CASSHGTAGDVGGYTF	TGTGCCAGCAGTCATGGGACAGCGGGTGATGTTGGTGGCTACACCTTC	TRBV12-3/TRBV12-4	TRBJ1-2	.	TRBD1
CASRPSGESTDTQYF	TGTGCCAGCAGACCCAGCGGGGAGAGCACAGATACGCAGTATTTT	TRBV6-6	TRBJ2-3	.	TRBD2
CASSGLAGVEQYF	TGTGCCAGCAGCGGACTAGCGGGGGTCGAGCAGTACTTC	TRBV12-3/TRBV12-4	TRBJ2-7	.	TRBD2
CASNDGVQANYGYTF	TGTGCCAGCAACGACGGAGTACAAGCTAACTATGGCTACACCTTC	TRBV5-6	TRBJ1-2	.	.
CASSLIGGSNEKLFF	TGTGCCAGCAGTTTAATCGGGGGATCTAATGAAAAACTGTTTTTT	TRBV27	TRBJ1-4	.	.
CSAREAGNTEAFF	TGCAGTGCTAGAGAAGCAGGGAACACTGAAGCTTTCTTT	TRBV20-1	TRBJ1-1	few	.
CASSERGQNYGYTF	TGTGCCAGCAGTGAAAGGGGACAGAACTATGGCTACACCTTC	TRBV2	TRBJ1-2	few	TRBD1
CSVDQGIHEQYF	TGCAGCGTTGATCAGGGAATCCACGAGCAGTACTTC	TRBV29-1	TRBJ2-7	.	.
CASSLDLIHTDTQYF	TGTGCCAGCAGCTTGGACTTAATACACACAGATACGCAGTATTTT	TRBV7-2	TRBJ2-3	.	.
CASSSTGIQYF	TGTGCCAGCAGCTCGACCGGGATCCAGTACTTC	TRBV7-9	TRBJ2-5	few	.
CASSPRQGESGGESGYTF	TGTGCCAGCAGCCCCCGACAGGGGGAGTCGGGGGGCGAAAGTGGCTACACCTTC	TRBV7-3	TRBJ1-2	.	TRBD1
CASGVDRDAYEQYF	TGCGCCAGCGGCGTTGACAGGGACGCCTACGAGCAGTACTTC	TRBV5-1	TRBJ2-7	.	TRBD1
CASSYSPSGDLEQYF	TGTGCCAGCAGTTACTCCCCTAGCGGGGACCTCGAGCAGTACTTC	TRBV6-6	TRBJ2-7	few	TRBD2
CASSRAGRDGYTF	TGTGCCAGTAGCCGAGCAGGCAGGGATGGCTACACCTTC	TRBV3-1	TRBJ1-2	.	.
CATSDPVPRGMNEQFF	TGTGCCACCAGTGACCCCGTTCCAAGGGGGATGAATGAGCAGTTCTTC	TRBV24-1	TRBJ2-1	.	.
CASSLSGTSAHEQYF	TGTGCCAGCAGCTTAAGCGGGACTAGCGCCCACGAGCAGTACTTC	TRBV7-3	TRBJ2-7	.	TRBD2
CASSFGWNTEAFF	TGTGCCAGCAGCTTTGGCTGGAACACTGAAGCTTTCTTT	TRBV7-3	TRBJ1-1	.	.
CASSLARIGGSNTGELFF	TGTGCCAGCAGCTTAGCTCGAATTGGGGGCTCAAACACCGGGGAGCTGTTTTTT	TRBV7-9	TRBJ2-2	.	.
CASRLPGGSSQPQHF	TGTGCCAGCAGATTGCCAGGGGGGTCGAGTCAGCCCCAGCATTTT	TRBV6-2/TRBV6-3	TRBJ1-5	.	TRBD1
CASSLIPGQGWETQYF	TGTGCCAGCAGTTTGATACCGGGACAGGGATGGGAGACCCAGTACTTC	TRBV6-5	TRBJ2-5	.	TRBD1
CASSQLFGQGYGYTF	TGCGCCAGCAGCCAACTTTTTGGACAGGGCTATGGCTACACCTTC	TRBV4-1	TRBJ1-2	.	TRBD1
CASSAQGVDEQYF	TGCGCCAGCAGCGCCCAGGGGGTTGACGAGCAGTACTTC	TRBV5-1	TRBJ2-7	.	TRBD1
CASSQEGGARAEAFF	TGTGCCAGCAGCCAAGAAGGAGGGGCGAGGGCTGAAGCTTTCTTT	TRBV3-1	TRBJ1-1	.	.
CASSVDGSQTHYGYTF	TGCGCCAGCAGCGTGGACGGCTCCCAAACTCACTATGGCTACACCTTC	TRBV5-1	TRBJ1-2	.	.